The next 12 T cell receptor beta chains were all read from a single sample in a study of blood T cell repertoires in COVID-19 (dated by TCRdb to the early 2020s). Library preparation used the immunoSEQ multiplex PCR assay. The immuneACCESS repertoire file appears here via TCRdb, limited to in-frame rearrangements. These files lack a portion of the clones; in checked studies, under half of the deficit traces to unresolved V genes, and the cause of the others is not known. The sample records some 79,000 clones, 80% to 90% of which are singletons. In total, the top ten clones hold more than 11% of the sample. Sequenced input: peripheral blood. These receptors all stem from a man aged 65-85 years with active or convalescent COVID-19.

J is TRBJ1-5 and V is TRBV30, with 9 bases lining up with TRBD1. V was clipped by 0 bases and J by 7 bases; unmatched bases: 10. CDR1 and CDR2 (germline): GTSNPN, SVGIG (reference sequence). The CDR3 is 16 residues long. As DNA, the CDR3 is TGTGCCTGGAGTGTACCCGGGACAGGGTTCGGACAGCCCCAGCATTTT. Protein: CAWSVPGTGFGQPQHF.

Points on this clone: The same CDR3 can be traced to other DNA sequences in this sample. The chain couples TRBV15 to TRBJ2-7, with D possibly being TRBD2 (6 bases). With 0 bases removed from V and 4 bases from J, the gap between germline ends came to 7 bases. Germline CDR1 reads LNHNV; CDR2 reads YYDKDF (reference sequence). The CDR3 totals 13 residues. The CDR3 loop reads CATSRDRGYEQYF. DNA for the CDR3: TGTGCCACCAGCAGAGATCGGGGGTACGAGCAGTACTTC.

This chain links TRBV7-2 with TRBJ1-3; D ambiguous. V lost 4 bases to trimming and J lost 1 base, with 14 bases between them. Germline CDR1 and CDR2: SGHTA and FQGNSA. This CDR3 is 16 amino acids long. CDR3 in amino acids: CASSYTPGFSGNTIYF. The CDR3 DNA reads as TGTGCCAGCAGCTACACCCCGGGATTTTCTGGAAACACCATATATTTT.

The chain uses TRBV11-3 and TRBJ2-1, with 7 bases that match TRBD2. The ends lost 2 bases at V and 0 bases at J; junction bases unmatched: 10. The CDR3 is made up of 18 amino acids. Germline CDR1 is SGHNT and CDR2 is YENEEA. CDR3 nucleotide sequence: TGTGCCAGCAGCTTAAGTGTGGGGCGGGAGATCTCCTACAATGAGCAGTTCTTC. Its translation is CASSLSVGREISYNEQFF.

CDR3 nucleotide sequence: TGTGCCAGTAGCCAGGGTCGGAACACTGAAGCTTTCTTT. It is translated as CASSQGRNTEAFF. The V and J genes are TRBV19 and TRBJ1-1, with a weak D call TRBD1 (5 bases). Deletions cut 6 bases from V and 1 base from J, with 9 bases between. Germline V gene lookup returns CDR1 LNHDA and CDR2 SQIVND (reference sequence). This CDR3 is 13 amino acids long.

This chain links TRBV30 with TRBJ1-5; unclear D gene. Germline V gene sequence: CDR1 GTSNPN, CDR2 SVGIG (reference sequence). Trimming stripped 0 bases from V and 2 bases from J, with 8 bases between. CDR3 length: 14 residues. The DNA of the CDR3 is TGTGCCTGGAGTGTACAAAGTGGCAATCAGCCCCAGCATTTT. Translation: CAWSVQSGNQPQHF.

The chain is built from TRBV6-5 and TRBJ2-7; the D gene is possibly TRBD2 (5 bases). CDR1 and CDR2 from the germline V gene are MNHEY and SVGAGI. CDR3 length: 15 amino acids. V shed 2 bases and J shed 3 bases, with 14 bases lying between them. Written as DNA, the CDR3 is TGTGCCAGCAGTTACAAGCGACACGGGGACTACGAGCAGTACTTC. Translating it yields CASSYKRHGDYEQYF.

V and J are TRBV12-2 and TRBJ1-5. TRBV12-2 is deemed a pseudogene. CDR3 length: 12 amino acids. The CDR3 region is CASRLSYQPQHF. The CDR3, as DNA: TGTGCAAGTCGCCTGTCCTATCAGCCCCAGCATTTT.

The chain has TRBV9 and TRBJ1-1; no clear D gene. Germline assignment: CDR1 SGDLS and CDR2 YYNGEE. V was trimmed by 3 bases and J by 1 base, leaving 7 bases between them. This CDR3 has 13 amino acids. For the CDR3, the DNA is TGTGCCAGCAGCGCAACACAGAACACTGAAGCTTTCTTT. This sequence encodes CASSATQNTEAFF.

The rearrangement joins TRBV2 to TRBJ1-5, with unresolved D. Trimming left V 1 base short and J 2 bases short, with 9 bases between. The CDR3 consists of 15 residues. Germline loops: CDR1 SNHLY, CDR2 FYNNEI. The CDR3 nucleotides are TGTGCCAGCAGTGAAGACGTTTCGGGCAATCAGCCCCAGCATTTT. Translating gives CASSEDVSGNQPQHF.

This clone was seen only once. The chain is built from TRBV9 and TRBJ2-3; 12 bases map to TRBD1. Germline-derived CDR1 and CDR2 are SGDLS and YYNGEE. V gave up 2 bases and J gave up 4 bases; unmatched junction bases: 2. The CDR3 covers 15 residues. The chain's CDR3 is CASSVGTGGSDTQYF. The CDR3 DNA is TGTGCCAGCAGCGTGGGGACAGGGGGCTCAGATACGCAGTATTTT.

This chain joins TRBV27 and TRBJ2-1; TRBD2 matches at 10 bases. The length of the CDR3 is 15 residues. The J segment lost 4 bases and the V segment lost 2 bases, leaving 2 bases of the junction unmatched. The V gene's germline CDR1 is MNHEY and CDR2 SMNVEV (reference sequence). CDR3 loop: CASSLPSGRYNEQFF. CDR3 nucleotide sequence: TGTGCCAGCAGTTTACCTAGCGGGAGATACAATGAGCAGTTCTTC.